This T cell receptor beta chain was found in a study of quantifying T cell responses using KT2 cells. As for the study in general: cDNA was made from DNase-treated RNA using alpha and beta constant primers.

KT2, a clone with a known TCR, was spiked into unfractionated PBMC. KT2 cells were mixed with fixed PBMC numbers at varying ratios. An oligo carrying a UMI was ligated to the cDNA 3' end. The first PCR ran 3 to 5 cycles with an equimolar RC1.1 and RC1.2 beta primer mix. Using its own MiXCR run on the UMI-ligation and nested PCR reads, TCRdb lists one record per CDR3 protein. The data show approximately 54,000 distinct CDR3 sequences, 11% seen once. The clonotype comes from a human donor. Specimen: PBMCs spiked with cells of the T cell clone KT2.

In DNA form, the CDR3 reads TGTGCCTGGACCACCTCGGGACACGGCGGCTACACCTTC. It codes for CAWTTSGHGGYTF. The chain carries TRBV30 and TRBJ1-2; TRBD1 is a possible D gene (6 bases). This CDR3 has 13 amino acids. Trimming took 4 bases from V and 8 from J, leaving 17 bases between them. The V gene's germline CDR1 is GTSNPN and CDR2 SVGIG (reference sequence).